The present T cell receptor (beta chain) was sequenced within a study of glioma-infiltrating T cells after dendritic cell vaccination. The ends lost 6 bases at V and 7 bases at J; junction bases unmatched: 9. Germline V gene sequence: CDR1 MNHNS, CDR2 SASEGT. The CDR3 runs 15 residues. Time point of the sample: after dendritic cell vaccination, including at tumor progression/relapse. The method was immunoSEQ multiplex PCR; TCRdb's version includes in-frame clones alone and lacks a portion of them. Of more than 95,000 clones in the sample, around 89% were seen once. The rearrangement uses TRBV6-1 and TRBJ2-4, with 10 bases that match TRBD1. Sample: blood, taken after dendritic cell vaccination. This sequence was found in a human donor with glioblastoma. The CDR3 is CASSRQGASYNIQYF. Here the CDR3 DNA reads TGTGCCAGCAGCCGACAGGGGGCAAGTTATAACATTCAGTACTTC.